This T cell receptor (beta chain) was captured by sequencing in a study of Graves' ophthalmopathy and Graves' hyperthyroidism. Ten or more counts support this clonotype. Only newly diagnosed hyperthyroidism patients aged 18 to 65, with under 2 months' duration, were enrolled. The diagnosis was founded upon clinical symptoms, serum thyroxine, TRAb, thyroid ultrasound and orbital computed tomography. The CDR3 spans 15 residues. The germline gives CDR1 LNHNV, CDR2 YYDKDF (reference sequence). The ends lost 3 bases at V and 5 bases at J; junction bases unmatched: 4. RNA transcripts were the source from which TCR beta CDR3 regions were amplified. First-round RT-PCR used HTBI primers; second-round multiplex PCR followed. TCRdb itself ran the multiplex PCR reads through MiXCR, one entry per CDR3 protein. The sample includes roughly 1.1 million distinct CDR3 sequences, 35% to 40% of them seen just once.

The receptor was derived from an adult man with Graves' hyperthyroidism. V is TRBV15 and J is TRBJ1-5, with 10 bases matching TRBD1. Sequencing input: peripheral blood or thyroid tissue (not recorded which). The CDR3 DNA reads TGTGCCACCAGCAGCCGGGACAGGGGAGATCAGCCCCAGCATTTT. This sequence encodes CATSSRDRGDQPQHF.